This is a list of T cell receptor beta chains from one sample in a study of T cells in Graves' hyperthyroidism and ophthalmopathy. TCRdb analysed the multiplex PCR reads with MiXCR anew, one entry per CDR3 protein. This table holds roughly 400,000 distinct CDR3 sequences, about an eighth found once. The sample was blood. The receptors derive from a man aged 45-65 years with Graves' ophthalmopathy. Each CDR3 is given with its conserved first and last residue. D genes are given only for firm matches. Clone size is given for some rows only: seen once, a few or many times, or a class if the clone is expanded.

J: TRBJ2-3; V: TRBV28; D: TRBD2; size: many; DNA: TGTGCCAGCAGTCCTCTTCAGCGGGAGTCGCAAGATACGCAGTATTTT; CDR3: CASSPLQRESQDTQYF
J: TRBJ2-1; V: TRBV27; D: TRBD2; size: -; DNA: TGTGCCAGCAGTAGTCATAGCGGGAGTGGGTACAATGAGCAGTTCTTC; CDR3: CASSSHSGSGYNEQFF
J: TRBJ1-5; V: TRBV28; D: TRBD1; size: many; DNA: TGTGCCAGCAGGAGTGGACAGGGTAGCAATCAGCCCCAGCATTTT; CDR3: CASRSGQGSNQPQHF
J: TRBJ2-1; V: TRBV4-1; D: TRBD2; size: few; DNA: TGCGCCAGCAGCCAAGATGCGTACGGAAAAGCGGGAGGCCTCGATGAGCAGTTCTTC; CDR3: CASSQDAYGKAGGLDEQFF
J: TRBJ2-1; V: TRBV7-8; D: -; size: many; DNA: TGTGCCAGCAACGGAGGAAGCTCCTACAATGAGCAGTTCTTC; CDR3: CASNGGSSYNEQFF
J: TRBJ2-1; V: TRBV5-1; D: -; size: many; DNA: TGCGCCAGCAGTCCGGCAGGGTTGCACAATGAGCAGTTCTTC; CDR3: CASSPAGLHNEQFF
J: TRBJ1-1; V: TRBV5-1; D: -; size: many; DNA: TGCGCCAGCAGCTTGGGACACAGTGAAGCTTTCTTT; CDR3: CASSLGHSEAFF
J: TRBJ1-2; V: TRBV6-1; D: -; size: many; DNA: TGTGCCAGCAAGTACACAACCCATGGCTACACCTTC; CDR3: CASKYTTHGYTF
J: TRBJ2-1; V: TRBV5-1; D: TRBD2; size: few; DNA: TGCGCCAGCAGCTCCTTAGCGGGGGGAGAAGACAATGAGCAGTTCTTC; CDR3: CASSSLAGGEDNEQFF
J: TRBJ2-7; V: TRBV20-1; D: -; size: many; DNA: TGCAGTGCTAGAGGCGACCCTGGGACCACATACGAGCAGTACTTC; CDR3: CSARGDPGTTYEQYF
J: TRBJ1-3; V: TRBV7-9; D: -; size: -; DNA: TGTGCCAGCAGCCGACCCTCTGGGCGGATCTCTGGAAACACCATATATTTT; CDR3: CASSRPSGRISGNTIYF
J: TRBJ2-1; V: TRBV27; D: -; size: many; DNA: TGTGCCAGCAGTCAAGGCTACTCCTACAATGAGCAGTTCTTC; CDR3: CASSQGYSYNEQFF
J: TRBJ1-2; V: TRBV3-1; D: -; size: few; DNA: TGTGCCAGCATAGGGTCCACCCAGCGGCCCACCTTC; CDR3: CASIGSTQRPTF
J: TRBJ2-6; V: TRBV7-9; D: -; size: -; DNA: TGTGCCAGCAGCTTAAAGTTTGTCAAGCCAGGGAACTCTGGGGCCAACGTCCTGACTTTC; CDR3: CASSLKFVKPGNSGANVLTF
J: TRBJ2-2; V: TRBV9; D: -; size: -; DNA: TGTGCCAGCAGCTCTGGGGTGAACACCGGGGAGCTGTTTTTT; CDR3: CASSSGVNTGELFF
J: TRBJ2-7; V: TRBV18; D: TRBD1; size: many; DNA: TGTGCCAGCTCACCACCCAGGGGACAGGGCTTTGAGCAGTACTTC; CDR3: CASSPPRGQGFEQYF
J: TRBJ1-1; V: TRBV5-1; D: TRBD1; size: -; DNA: TGCGCCAGCAGCTTGGAAGGGGGCGGAGGTGGAGCTTTCTTT; CDR3: CASSLEGGGGGAFF
J: TRBJ2-1; V: TRBV11-2; D: -; size: many; DNA: TGTGCCAGCAGCTTTTTCGGGAGCTCCTACAATGAGCAGTTCTTC; CDR3: CASSFFGSSYNEQFF
J: TRBJ2-3; V: TRBV27; D: TRBD1; size: few; DNA: TGTGCCAGCAGTTCTCCCGGGACAGGGGATGGGTATTATACGCAGTATTTT; CDR3: CASSSPGTGDGYYTQYF
J: TRBJ2-7; V: TRBV18; D: TRBD2; size: -; DNA: TGTGCCAGCTCAGCTTTAGCGGGAGGACACGAGCAGTACTTC; CDR3: CASSALAGGHEQYF
J: TRBJ2-5; V: TRBV12-5; D: -; size: few; DNA: TGTGCTAGTGGTTTGGCTCTCCGAGGGGTGAGGGTGGTAGAGACCCAGTACTTC; CDR3: CASGLALRGVRVVETQYF
J: TRBJ2-1; V: TRBV5-1; D: -; size: many; DNA: TGCGCCAGCAGCTTGGATTACACTGGTGAGCAGTTCTTC; CDR3: CASSLDYTGEQFF
J: TRBJ2-2; V: TRBV2; D: TRBD2; size: few; DNA: TGTGCCAGCAGTGAAGAGGGAGGGGCCGGGGAGCTGTTTTTT; CDR3: CASSEEGGAGELFF
J: TRBJ2-1; V: TRBV7-2; D: TRBD2; size: many; DNA: TGTGCCAGCAGCCAAAAAGCTCTGGCGGGAGGCCACAATGAGCAGTTCTTC; CDR3: CASSQKALAGGHNEQFF
J: TRBJ2-2; V: TRBV2; D: -; size: many; DNA: TGTGCCAGCAGTGTAGCGAACACCGGGGAGCTGTTTTTT; CDR3: CASSVANTGELFF
J: TRBJ2-3; V: TRBV5-1; D: -; size: many; DNA: TGCGCCAGCAGCTGGGGGTATGGACAGAGCACAGATACGCAGTATTTT; CDR3: CASSWGYGQSTDTQYF
J: TRBJ2-1; V: TRBV27; D: TRBD2; size: many; DNA: TGTGCCAGCAGTCAGACTAGCGGGAGCAACAATGAGCAGTTCTTC; CDR3: CASSQTSGSNNEQFF
J: TRBJ2-3; V: TRBV28; D: -; size: many; DNA: TGTGCCAGCAGTTTATTAGGCAATACGCAGTATTTT; CDR3: CASSLLGNTQYF
J: TRBJ2-1; V: TRBV7-2; D: -; size: many; DNA: TGTGCCAGCAGCTTATCTAGCAATGAGCAGTTCTTC; CDR3: CASSLSSNEQFF
J: TRBJ2-3; V: TRBV6-1; D: -; size: few; DNA: TGTGCCACTCAGGGGAGACAGACTAGCACAGATACGCAGTATTTT; CDR3: CATQGRQTSTDTQYF
J: TRBJ1-2; V: TRBV2; D: -; size: many; DNA: TGTGCCAGCAGTGAAGGGGGCCGGCGGGAAGGCTACACCTTC; CDR3: CASSEGGRREGYTF
J: TRBJ2-2; V: TRBV6-1; D: -; size: many; DNA: TGTGCCAGCAGTTCGGCTGTTGGCGGGGAGCTGTTTTTT; CDR3: CASSSAVGGELFF
J: TRBJ1-3; V: TRBV2; D: TRBD1; size: -; DNA: TGTGCCAGCAGCAACAGGACAGGGGGCTCTGGAAACACCACATATTTT; CDR3: CASSNRTGGSGNTTYF
J: TRBJ2-1; V: TRBV18; D: TRBD2; size: many; DNA: TGTGCCAGCTCACCACTGAGTGGCGGGAGAAGTGTCGATGAGCAGTTCTTC; CDR3: CASSPLSGGRSVDEQFF
J: TRBJ2-1; V: TRBV12-3/TRBV12-4; D: TRBD2; size: many; DNA: TGTGCCAGCAGCTTAACTAGCGGAGTCTACAATGAGCAGTTCTTC; CDR3: CASSLTSGVYNEQFF
J: TRBJ2-7; V: TRBV6-2/TRBV6-3; D: TRBD1; size: few; DNA: TGTGCCAGCAGTTCCAAAGGGACAGGGGGTAGCGAGCAGTACTTC; CDR3: CASSSKGTGGSEQYF
J: TRBJ2-1; V: TRBV28; D: TRBD1; size: many; DNA: TGTGCCAGCAGGCTGGGACAGGTATCCGATGAGCAGTTCTTC; CDR3: CASRLGQVSDEQFF
J: TRBJ2-5; V: TRBV5-1; D: TRBD2; size: few; DNA: TGCGCCAGCAGCTTGGAGGGTAGCGGGATTAAAGAGACCCAGTACTTC; CDR3: CASSLEGSGIKETQYF
J: TRBJ1-1; V: TRBV12-3/TRBV12-4; D: -; size: many; DNA: TGTGCCAGCAGTGCGGACAGGAACACTGAAGCTTTCTTT; CDR3: CASSADRNTEAFF
J: TRBJ1-1; V: TRBV29-1; D: -; size: once; DNA: TGCAGCGTTGGAGAGGTGAACCCTGAAGCTTTCTTT; CDR3: CSVGEVNPEAFF
J: TRBJ2-7; V: TRBV10-2; D: -; size: many; DNA: TGCGCCAGCAGTGAAGGAAGGGTGGGGGAGCAGTACTTC; CDR3: CASSEGRVGEQYF
J: TRBJ1-2; V: TRBV4-1; D: -; size: -; DNA: TGCGCCAGCAGCCATGACGCCGCGGCCTATGGCTACACCTTC; CDR3: CASSHDAAAYGYTF
J: TRBJ2-5; V: TRBV12-3/TRBV12-4; D: TRBD2; size: many; DNA: TGTGCCAGCAGTTTCGGACTAGCGGTAGAGACCCAGTACTTC; CDR3: CASSFGLAVETQYF
J: TRBJ2-3; V: TRBV7-9; D: TRBD2; size: many; DNA: TGTGCCAGCAGCTCGGGAGCGGGAGGGCGCACAGATACGCAGTATTTT; CDR3: CASSSGAGGRTDTQYF
J: TRBJ2-7; V: TRBV20-1; D: TRBD2; size: -; DNA: TGCAGTGCTAGAGAAGGGACTAGCGGCTACGAGCAGTACTTC; CDR3: CSAREGTSGYEQYF
J: TRBJ1-5; V: TRBV27; D: -; size: -; DNA: TGTGCCAGCAGTTTACCCCACCAGCATTTT; CDR3: CASSLPHQHF
J: TRBJ2-1; V: TRBV20-1; D: TRBD2; size: many; DNA: TGCAGTGCTAGGGGCGGGAGCCCTGAGCAGTTCTTC; CDR3: CSARGGSPEQFF
J: TRBJ2-2; V: TRBV30; D: -; size: many; DNA: TGTGCCTGGACAGGGCTCACCGGGGAGCTGTTTTTT; CDR3: CAWTGLTGELFF
J: TRBJ2-2; V: TRBV19; D: -; size: few; DNA: TGTGCCAGTAGTACCAAATCGATCCGGGACAAGCTCCCCGTGCGGGAGCACACCGGGGAGCTGTTTTTT; CDR3: CASSTKSIRDKLPVREHTGELFF
J: TRBJ1-5; V: TRBV28; D: TRBD1; size: many; DNA: TGTGCCAACCAGCCTGGAGACAGGGCCCCCCAGCATTTT; CDR3: CANQPGDRAPQHF
J: TRBJ1-2; V: TRBV6-1; D: TRBD1; size: once; DNA: TGTGCCAGCAACCCGACAGGGGGCAACTATGGCTACACCTTC; CDR3: CASNPTGGNYGYTF
J: TRBJ2-3; V: TRBV20-1; D: -; size: -; DNA: TGCAGTGCTAGAGAAGGGCGGTCTAGCACAGATACGCAGTATTTT; CDR3: CSAREGRSSTDTQYF
J: TRBJ1-2; V: TRBV20-1; D: -; size: -; DNA: TGCAGTACTCATATCCCCAGTAACTATGGCTACACCTTC; CDR3: CSTHIPSNYGYTF